The clone carrying this T cell receptor (beta chain) was counted between two and nine times. The antigen is unknown. The data originate from a study of cytomegalovirus exposure and HLA in healthy donors. Study results and caveats: Later analysis identified a missense DCLRE1C variant that was linked to TCR beta V- and J-gene trimming. Reports indicate that TCR beta sequences accurately predicted the HLA-A and HLA-B alleles of most subjects. Common viral pathogens were later found to be apparently linked to several of the most significant clusters.

At collection, donors were nominally healthy, but unrecorded immune exposures were probable. Germline-derived CDR1 and CDR2 are LNHDA and SQIVND (reference sequence). With 8 bases removed from V and 4 bases from J, the gap between germline ends came to 14 bases. The CDR3 sequence is 13 residues long. The PCR employed 60 Vbeta primers together with 13 Jbeta primers. Sequencing was performed with immunoSEQ multiplex PCR; in TCRdb, only in-frame clones are kept and a portion is missing. The sample carries roughly 61,000 clones, around 90% recorded once. This clonotype originated in a man in his thirties or forties in good health and CMV-seropositive. This rearrangement joins TRBV19 to TRBJ1-2; D is possibly TRBD1 (6 bases). What was sequenced was PBMCs. The CDR3 DNA sequence: TGTGCCAGTGCCCTTGGGGGCGTCTATGGCTACACCTTC. It translates to CASALGGVYGYTF.